The 21 T cell receptor beta chains given below trace back to one sample, sequenced in a study of blood T cells in healthy people across ages. The second PCR ran roughly 6 to 11 cycles with a sample-barcoded 5' primer and J-beta primers. TCRdb analysed the 5' RACE reads with MiXCR anew, one entry per CDR3 protein. The repertoire has roughly 1.5 million distinct CDR3 sequences, 42% of them found once; the top ten carry approximately 4%. Material: blood. These receptor sequences come from a woman aged 18-29 years in good health.

V and J are TRBV9 and TRBJ1-2; 10 nucleotides agree with TRBD1. Germline V gene data show CDR1 as SGDLS and CDR2 as YYNGEE. V shed 4 bases, J shed 2 bases, and the junction held 8 bases outside the gene matches. The CDR3 is 16 amino acids. The CDR3 DNA is TGTGCCAGCAGCACCGGGACAGGGGTTCCCAACTATGGCTACACCTTC. Its protein is CASSTGTGVPNYGYTF.

V usage is TRBV10-3 and J usage is TRBJ2-7; a possible D gene is TRBD2 (6 bases). CDR3 length: 13 residues. V shed 3 bases and J shed 4 bases, with 10 bases lying between them. Germline CDR1 and CDR2: ENHRY and SYGVKD. In DNA, the CDR3 is TGTGCCATCAGTGATATTGGAGGGTACGAGCAGTACTTC. Translation gives CAISDIGGYEQYF.

V usage is TRBV6-5 and J usage is TRBJ2-1; 12 nucleotides match TRBD2. CDR1 and CDR2 from the germline V gene are MNHEY and SVGAGI. The CDR3 consists of 16 residues. Losses at the gene ends were 6 bases for V and 8 bases for J; bases not matched to a gene: 11. The CDR3 loop is CASSPPGLAGQDEQFF. Here the CDR3 DNA reads TGTGCCAGCAGCCCTCCAGGACTAGCGGGACAGGATGAGCAGTTCTTC.

This clonotype appeared a single time. A read error may be the cause here, since a much bigger clone is one base away. The chain uses TRBV20-1 and TRBJ2-5, with D possibly TRBD2 on 6 matching bases. CDR3 length equals 15 residues. V dropped 6 bases and J dropped 11 bases, with 28 bases sitting between them. Germline lookup yields CDR1 DFQATT and CDR2 SNEGSKA (reference sequence). The CDR3 nucleotides read TGCAGTGCCGTCGACACTAGCATTTCGGGCCATGAGCAGTACTTC. Translated: CSAVDTSISGHEQYF.

V gene TRBV20-1 combines with J gene TRBJ1-2, with a weak D call TRBD1 (5 bases). V dropped 1 base and J dropped 4 bases, with 19 bases sitting between them. There are 16 residues in the CDR3. The germline CDR1 and CDR2 sequences are DFQATT and SNEGSKA (reference sequence). CDR3 protein: CSARAPGEGGVYGYTF. The DNA for the CDR3 is TGCAGTGCTAGAGCTCCGGGAGAGGGAGGGGTCTATGGCTACACCTTC.

This clonotype was detected a few times. The chain joins TRBV5-1 to TRBJ2-7; the match to TRBD2 covers 11 bases. Germline V gene lookup returns CDR1 SGHRS and CDR2 YFSETQ. The V segment lost 1 base and the J segment 5 bases; nucleotides outside the gene matches: 11. The CDR3 runs 17 residues. In nucleotides, the CDR3 is TGCGCCAGCAGCTTGATTGGAAGACTAGCGGGGTTCGACGAGCAGTACTTC. As protein: CASSLIGRLAGFDEQYF. The entire variable domain, with the rest obtained from reference TRBV5-1 and TRBJ2-7, is as follows: KAGVTQTPRYLIKTRGQQVTLSCSPISGHRSVSWYQQTPGQGLQFLFEYFSETQRNKGNFPGRFSGRQFSNSRSEMNVSTLELGDSALYLCASSLIGRLAGFDEQYFGPGTRLTVT.

The chain joins TRBV4-1 to TRBJ1-5; 7 bases map to TRBD1. CDR3 length: 15 amino acids. Germline V gives CDR1 MGHRA, CDR2 YSYEKL. With V trimmed by 3 bases and J by 6 bases, 8 bases remained unmatched. The chain's CDR3 is CASSQPGTAVQPQHF. DNA of the CDR3: TGCGCCAGCAGCCAGCCTGGGACAGCGGTTCAGCCCCAGCATTTT.

This chain links TRBV7-3 with TRBJ2-1; D call uncertain. This CDR3 is 13 amino acids long. V dropped 1 base and J dropped 7 bases, with 8 bases sitting between them. CDR1 and CDR2 from the germline V gene are SGHTA and FQGTGA. The CDR3 sequence: CASSLNRENEQFF. CDR3 bases: TGTGCCAGCAGCTTAAACCGAGAGAATGAGCAGTTCTTC.

This clonotype was detected a few times. This chain uses TRBV7-3 with TRBJ2-1; possibly TRBD2 for D (5 bases). V was trimmed by 5 bases and J by 3 bases, leaving 14 bases between them. Germline V CDR1 and CDR2: SGHTA, FQGTGA. The CDR3 contains 15 residues. CDR3 sequence reads: CASSPRGRGYNEQFF. CDR3 bases: TGTGCCAGCAGCCCCCGAGGTCGGGGCTACAATGAGCAGTTCTTC.

V and J are TRBV5-1 and TRBJ1-2; tentatively, D is TRBD1 (5 bases). Trimming left V 4 bases short and J 2 bases short, with 12 bases between. CDR3 length: 14 amino acids. Looked up from germline, CDR1 is SGHRS and CDR2 is YFSETQ. The CDR3 reads CASSIGTANYGYTF. The CDR3 nucleotides read TGCGCCAGCAGCATTGGGACCGCCAACTATGGCTACACCTTC.

The chain joins TRBV12-3 or TRBV12-4 to TRBJ1-2, with unresolved D. With 6 bases removed from V and 1 base from J, the gap between germline ends came to 12 bases. The CDR3 runs 14 residues. The CDR3 DNA is TGTGCCAGCAGGGGGAACGTCTATAACTATGGCTACACCTTC. This gives the protein CASRGNVYNYGYTF.

This clonotype has only a few counts. V usage is TRBV7-6 and J usage is TRBJ1-1; D gene uncertain. The V gene lost 4 bases and the J gene lost 3 bases, with 12 bases spanning the gap. This CDR3 is 14 amino acids long. Germline V CDR1 and CDR2: SGHVS, FNYEAQ. In DNA, the CDR3 is TGTGCCAGCAGCTCCCAACAGCAGGACACTGAAGCTTTCTTT. The encoded protein is CASSSQQQDTEAFF.

This sequence joins TRBV20-1 and TRBJ2-7; a possible D gene is TRBD2 (5 bases). Near its end, the DNA agrees better with TRBJ2-5, so the J call may be wrong. Germline values: CDR1 DFQATT, CDR2 SNEGSKA (reference sequence). CDR3 length: 15 amino acids. The CDR3 is CSARDHVRGSETQYF. The CDR3, as DNA: TGCAGTGCTAGAGACCACGTCCGGGGTAGCGAGACCCAGTACTTC.

V and J are TRBV4-3 and TRBJ2-3; weak D call: TRBD1 (5 bases). V lost 1 base, J lost 2 bases, and 13 bases lay in between. The CDR3 loop spans 16 amino acids. The V gene's germline CDR1 is LGHNA and CDR2 YSLEER. This CDR3 is CASSQGSRVYTDTQYF. In nucleotides, the CDR3 is TGCGCCAGCAGCCAAGGGAGCAGGGTATACACAGATACGCAGTATTTT.

This clonotype was counted only a few times. This CDR3 is CASSLNRGQNGYTF. As DNA, the CDR3 is TGTGCCAGCAGCTTGAACAGGGGGCAAAATGGCTACACCTTC. The V gene is TRBV7-2, the J gene TRBJ1-2, with TRBD1 matching over 9 bases. The CDR3 loop spans 14 amino acids. V shed 3 bases, J shed 6 bases, and the junction held 5 bases outside the gene matches. In germline, CDR1 is SGHTA, CDR2 FQGNSA.

The V call is TRBV9, the J call TRBJ2-1, with no clear D. With 1 base removed from V and 10 bases from J, the gap between germline ends came to 12 bases. Germline V gene lookup returns CDR1 SGDLS and CDR2 YYNGEE. The CDR3 has 13 residues. CDR3 nucleotide sequence: TGTGCCAGCAGCGTAACTGTGTTTGGCGAGCAGTTCTTC. Its protein product is CASSVTVFGEQFF.

In DNA, the CDR3 is TGCAGTGCTCAAACCACAGGGGACCCTCTCTATGGCTACACCTTC. Translated: CSAQTTGDPLYGYTF. The V and J genes are TRBV20-1 and TRBJ1-2, with 7 nucleotides matching TRBD1. Germline V gene data show CDR1 as DFQATT and CDR2 as SNEGSKA (reference sequence). This CDR3 has 15 amino acids. V shed 5 bases, J shed 4 bases, and the junction held 13 bases outside the gene matches.

This chain uses TRBV12-3 or TRBV12-4 with TRBJ2-5, with 7 bases fitting TRBD1. V lost 6 bases, J lost 3 bases, and 10 bases stayed unmatched. The CDR3 is made up of 15 amino acids. CDR3 region: CASSLLRTGEETQYF. The CDR3 coding sequence is TGTGCCAGCAGCCTACTCCGGACAGGCGAAGAGACCCAGTACTTC.

The V and J genes are TRBV29-1 and TRBJ1-1; a weak D match, TRBD1 (6 bases). Between the trimmed V and J ends, which lost 1 base and 3 bases, there was a span of 15 bases. The V gene's germline CDR1 is SQVTM and CDR2 ANQGSEA. The CDR3 runs 15 residues. Here the CDR3 DNA reads TGCAGCGTTGAAGTCCGGAGGACAGAGGACACTGAAGCTTTCTTT. Translated: CSVEVRRTEDTEAFF. The full variable domain, its missing parts supplied by reference TRBV29-1 and TRBJ1-1, is SAVISQKPSRDICQRGTSLTIQCQVDSQVTMMFWYRQQPGQSLTLIATANQGSEATYESGFVIDKFPISRPNLTFSTLTVSNMSPEDSSIYLCSVEVRRTEDTEAFFGQGTRLTVV.

This clonotype was found a few times. The genes are TRBV4-1 and TRBJ2-3; 8 bases agree with TRBD1. Germline-derived CDR1 and CDR2 are MGHRA and YSYEKL. The CDR3 runs 17 residues. The V gene end was trimmed by 4 bases and the J gene end by 3 bases; junction bases not matched to a gene: 12. CDR3 amino acids: CASSLLPPGGRTDTQYF. The CDR3 bases are TGCGCCAGCAGCCTTCTCCCTCCAGGGGGCAGGACAGATACGCAGTATTTT.

There are a few counts of this clonotype. The CDR3 DNA reads TGTGCCAGCAGCTCCAGGGGTTTCAGCAATCAGCCCCAGCATTTT. Protein product: CASSSRGFSNQPQHF. This rearrangement joins TRBV7-2 to TRBJ1-5, with D possibly TRBD1 on 6 matching bases. The CDR3 sequence is 15 residues long. Trimming took off 4 bases at V and 1 base at J, with 11 bases between the two ends. Germline V gene data show CDR1 as SGHTA and CDR2 as FQGNSA.